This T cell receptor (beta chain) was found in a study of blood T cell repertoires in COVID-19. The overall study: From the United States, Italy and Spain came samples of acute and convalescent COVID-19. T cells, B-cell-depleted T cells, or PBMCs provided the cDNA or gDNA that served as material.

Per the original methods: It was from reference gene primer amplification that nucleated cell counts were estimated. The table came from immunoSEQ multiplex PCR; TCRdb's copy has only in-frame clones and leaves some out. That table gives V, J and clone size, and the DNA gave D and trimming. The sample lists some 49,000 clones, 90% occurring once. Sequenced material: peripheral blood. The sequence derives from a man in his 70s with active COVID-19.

The CDR3 reads CASSQLIKTEAFF. CDR3 nucleotide sequence: TGTGCCAGCAGCCAATTAATCAAGACAGAAGCTTTCTTT. V and J are TRBV3-1 (or the pseudogene TRBV3-2) and TRBJ1-1; D gene uncertain. Germline-derived CDR1 and CDR2 are LGHDT and YNNKEL (reference sequence). The CDR3 covers 13 residues. The V end lost 2 bases, the J end lost 8 bases, and 12 bases lay between the germline ends.